These T cell receptor beta chains were read from a single sample in a study of blood T cell repertoires in COVID-19. The table came from immunoSEQ multiplex PCR; TCRdb's copy has only in-frame clones and leaves some out. The sample includes about 87,000 clones, around three quarters of them seen just once. Material: peripheral blood. These receptors all stem from a woman aged 50 to 60 with acute or convalescent COVID-19. The CDR3 runs from the conserved cysteine through the conserved F or W. Each record gives: D gene, V gene, clone size, J gene, CDR3 protein, CDR3 DNA. A D gene is named only where the DNA matches it firmly. Not every row has a clone size; where given, it reads once, few, many or a size class.

NA	TRBV7-2	NA	TRBJ1-5	CASSLYGGGSNQPQHF	TGTGCCAGCAGCTTATATGGGGGGGGTAGCAATCAGCCCCAGCATTTT
NA	TRBV20-1	NA	TRBJ1-2	CSASQANYGYTF	TGCAGTGCTAGTCAGGCTAACTATGGCTACACCTTC
NA	TRBV27	NA	TRBJ1-1	CASKKGVAEAFF	TGTGCCAGCAAAAAAGGGGTGGCTGAAGCTTTCTTT
TRBD2	TRBV19	NA	TRBJ2-5	CATSGTSVGETQYF	TGTGCCACATCCGGGACTAGCGTCGGGGAGACCCAGTACTTC
TRBD1	TRBV2	NA	TRBJ1-5	CASRGDRNNQPQHF	TGTGCCAGCAGGGGGGACAGGAACAATCAGCCCCAGCATTTT
TRBD1	TRBV6-5	NA	TRBJ1-4	CASSYSMGQGDEKLFF	TGTGCCAGCAGTTACTCGATGGGACAGGGGGATGAAAAACTGTTTTTT
TRBD1	TRBV2	NA	TRBJ1-2	CATQRTGIHGYTF	TGTGCCACCCAGCGGACAGGAATTCATGGCTACACCTTT
NA	TRBV18	NA	TRBJ1-5	CASSPVIEDQPQHF	TGTGCCAGCTCACCAGTTATAGAGGATCAGCCCCAGCATTTT
TRBD1	TRBV5-1	few	TRBJ1-2	CASKDRALGTHYGYTF	TGCGCCAGCAAGGACAGGGCCCTAGGAACCCACTATGGCTACACCTTC
NA	TRBV29-1	few	TRBJ1-1	CSVSQGSLRTEAFF	TGCAGCGTTTCCCAGGGATCACTAAGGACTGAAGCTTTCTTT
TRBD1	TRBV19	few	TRBJ2-2	CASSRRDRGITGELFF	TGTGCCAGTAGTAGAAGGGACAGGGGCATCACCGGGGAGCTGTTTTTT
NA	TRBV27	NA	TRBJ2-5	CASKRDTQETQYF	TGTGCCAGCAAGAGGGATACACAAGAGACCCAGTACTTC
NA	TRBV3-1/TRBV3-2	NA	TRBJ1-5	CASSQGQGGYQPQHF	TGTGCCAGCAGCCAAGGGCAGGGAGGGTATCAGCCCCAGCATTTT
NA	TRBV28	NA	TRBJ1-1	CASSLGSQGIDTEAFF	TGTGCCAGCAGTTTAGGCAGTCAGGGTATAGACACTGAAGCTTTCTTT
NA	TRBV5-1	NA	TRBJ2-7	CASSPDSSGAARSYEQYF	TGCGCCAGCAGCCCGGACAGTTCGGGTGCCGCCAGGTCCTACGAGCAGTACTTC
NA	TRBV2	NA	TRBJ1-1	CARATRRFSEAFF	TGTGCCAGGGCGACAAGGAGGTTTTCTGAAGCTTTCTTT
NA	TRBV3-1/TRBV3-2	NA	TRBJ1-6	CASSAGGVGNSPLHF	TGTGCCAGCAGTGCCGGGGGGGTAGGGAATTCACCCCTCCACTTT
NA	TRBV29-1	NA	TRBJ2-5	CSVPLGETQYF	TGCAGCGTCCCCCTCGGGGAGACCCAGTACTTC
TRBD1	TRBV5-1	few	TRBJ1-2	CASSWDRGYGYTF	TGCGCCAGCAGCTGGGACAGGGGCTATGGCTACACCTTC
NA	TRBV11-2	NA	TRBJ2-1	CASSSSVKGGGNEQFF	TGTGCCAGCAGCTCCTCAGTTAAGGGGGGGGGTAATGAGCAGTTCTTC
NA	TRBV7-9	NA	TRBJ2-3	CASSLEGSTDTQYF	TGTGCCAGCAGCTTGGAGGGAAGCACAGATACGCAGTATTTT
TRBD1	TRBV9	NA	TRBJ1-5	CASARGQGIESNQPQHF	TGTGCCAGCGCCCGGGGACAGGGGATAGAGAGCAATCAGCCCCAGCATTTT
NA	TRBV28	NA	TRBJ1-6	CASRPPLSEVAPLHF	TGTGCCAGCAGACCCCCTTTAAGTGAGGTCGCGCCCCTCCACTTT
TRBD1	TRBV6-5	NA	TRBJ1-2	CASSGRDRGFGGYTF	TGTGCCAGCAGCGGCCGGGACAGGGGTTTTGGTGGCTACACCTTC
NA	TRBV7-8	NA	TRBJ1-4	CASSLAHRNEKLFF	TGTGCCAGCAGCTTAGCGCACCGGAATGAAAAACTGTTTTTT
NA	TRBV4-1	NA	TRBJ1-5	CASSQDGGFNQPQHF	TGCGCCAGCAGCCAAGATGGGGGGTTCAATCAGCCCCAGCATTTT
TRBD1	TRBV7-6	NA	TRBJ1-3	CASSPGTGNSGNTIYF	TGTGCCAGCAGCCCCGGGACAGGGAACTCTGGAAACACCATATATTTT
TRBD1	TRBV7-9	NA	TRBJ2-2	CASSLTPQGIGELFF	TGTGCCAGCAGCTTAACTCCACAGGGGATCGGGGAGCTGTTTTTT
NA	TRBV2	few	TRBJ1-2	CASYKGVSNYGYTF	TGTGCCAGTTATAAAGGGGTGTCGAACTATGGCTACACCTTC
NA	TRBV6-5	NA	TRBJ1-5	CASSQGTRPQHF	TGTGCCAGCAGCCAGGGGACCCGGCCCCAGCATTTT
TRBD1	TRBV6-5	NA	TRBJ1-2	CASRRDRDYGYTF	TGTGCCAGTCGCCGGGACAGGGACTATGGCTACACCTTC
NA	TRBV7-2	NA	TRBJ1-5	CASSPVAGGNQPQHF	TGTGCCAGCAGCCCGGTTGCAGGGGGCAATCAGCCCCAGCATTTT
TRBD2	TRBV19	NA	TRBJ2-2	CASTEKRGGVMRTGELFF	TGTGCCAGTACAGAAAAGCGGGGGGGTGTTATGAGGACCGGGGAGCTGTTTTTT
NA	TRBV15	NA	TRBJ2-1	CATSSNPANEQFF	TGTGCCACCAGCAGCAATCCCGCGAATGAGCAGTTCTTC
NA	TRBV28	few	TRBJ1-2	CASSTTSGGAGTYYGYTF	TGTGCCAGCAGTACCACCTCCGGGGGGGCAGGGACTTACTATGGCTACACCTTC
NA	TRBV9	NA	TRBJ1-1	CASSVVVDTEAFF	TGTGCCAGCAGCGTAGTAGTGGACACTGAAGCTTTCTTT
TRBD1	TRBV4-2	NA	TRBJ2-2	CASSLAGTGGTGELFF	TGTGCCAGCAGCCTAGCCGGGACAGGGGGGACCGGGGAGCTGTTTTTT
TRBD1	TRBV6-6	NA	TRBJ1-4	CASSLRGQGTNEKLFF	TGTGCCAGCAGTCTCCGAGGACAGGGCACTAATGAAAAACTGTTTTTT
NA	TRBV5-1	few	TRBJ1-4	CASSSGSIGNEKLFF	TGCGCCAGCAGCTCGGGTTCGATTGGTAATGAAAAACTGTTTTTT
TRBD1	TRBV5-4	NA	TRBJ1-2	CASSRQGLEYGYTF	TGTGCCAGCAGCCGACAGGGATTAGAGTATGGCTACACCTTC
NA	TRBV24-1	NA	TRBJ2-2	CATSGVLASGAKPYTGELFF	TGTGCCACCAGTGGAGTTTTGGCGAGCGGCGCTAAACCTTACACCGGGGAGCTGTTTTTT
NA	TRBV14	NA	TRBJ2-6	CASSLSGANVLTF	TGTGCCAGCAGCCTATCTGGGGCCAACGTCCTGACTTTC
NA	TRBV5-4	once	TRBJ1-2	CASSLALAANYGYTF	TGTGCCAGCAGCTTGGCGCTGGCAGCTAACTATGGCTACACCTTC
NA	TRBV20-1	NA	TRBJ1-4	CSVRGAEKLFF	TGCAGTGTCCGGGGGGCTGAAAAACTGTTTTTT
NA	TRBV5-1	few	TRBJ1-1	CASRPPFPGATEAFF	TGCGCCAGCAGACCACCCTTCCCAGGGGCCACTGAAGCTTTCTTT